This TCR beta chain derives from a study of shared clonotypes between healthy human individuals. Overall study context: Sampling drew on donors who were a couple of women and a few men aged 18 to 49. Researchers assigned three CD4 naive, three CD4 memory, two CD8 naive and one CD8 memory plate to each donor. General study points: Incompleteness in sorted-subset sequencing, despite large depth, was shown by rarefaction.

Germline CDR1 MGHDK, CDR2 SYGVNS. This CDR3 is 14 amino acids long. V was pared by 4 bases and J by 4 bases, with 11 bases between. How the authors handled the data: Filtering was not the same, since immunoSEQ gave junction-only sequences without quality scores. Assay: immunoSEQ multiplex PCR; the TCRdb copy retains only in-frame clones and omits some. V and J calls and clone size are as listed in that table; D and trimming were resolved from the DNA. There are some 1.4 million clones in the sample; over 95% occur only once, and over 1% lies in the top ten. Concerning this clone: Its antigen is unidentified.

Source material: naive CD4+ T cells sorted from blood. Subset noted: CD45RA+ positively selected. This receptor was obtained from a man aged 25 to 45 in good health. The chain is built from TRBV25-1 and TRBJ2-1; the D gene could be TRBD1 or TRBD2 (5 bases each). CDR3 amino acids: CASSARGEYNEQFF. Here the CDR3 DNA reads TGTGCCAGCAGTGCTAGAGGGGAATACAATGAGCAGTTCTTC.